The sequence of this T cell receptor (beta chain) was determined in a study of Graves' ophthalmopathy and Graves' hyperthyroidism. V was shortened by 4 bases and J by 2 bases, with 6 bases between the two germline ends. Germline-derived CDR1 and CDR2 are SQVTM and ANQGSEA. This CDR3 is built from 11 residues. Transcripts of RNA were the source for amplifying TCR beta CDR3 regions. The first-round RT-PCR employed HTBI primers together with the Qiagen OneStep RT-PCR kit. A multiplex PCR was then performed as the second round. Via MiXCR, TCRdb re-called the multiplex PCR reads, giving one row per CDR3 protein. This sample has over a million distinct CDR3 sequences, with 35% to 40% found just once. This clonotype occurred many times.

The receptor's source is an adult man with Graves' hyperthyroidism. Specimen: peripheral blood or thyroid tissue (not recorded which). This sequence joins TRBV29-1 and TRBJ2-7; D perhaps matches TRBD2 (6 bases). The CDR3 coding sequence is TGCAGCGTTGGGGGGGCCTACGAGCAGTACTTC. Protein sequence: CSVGGAYEQYF.